This TCR beta chain was sequenced for a study of blood T cell repertoires in COVID-19. Overall study: Acute and convalescent COVID-19 samples came from the United States, Italy and Spain.

This clone was observed a handful of times. TCRdb's table, derived via immunoSEQ multiplex PCR, lists solely in-frame clones and lacks some. The sample carries more than 50,000 clones, about nine tenths recorded once. The receptor was derived from a human donor in a cohort sampled during active COVID-19. The sample taken for sequencing was peripheral blood.

The CDR3 DNA reads as TGTGCCAGCAGTTACGAGGCTTCTAGCACAGATACGCAGTATTTT. This gives the protein CASSYEASSTDTQYF. The chain joins TRBV6-2 or TRBV6-3 to TRBJ2-3; unclear D gene. With 2 bases removed from V and 0 bases from J, the gap between germline ends came to 9 bases. Germline V gene sequence: CDR1 MNHEY, CDR2 SVGEGT. This CDR3 has 15 amino acids.